The rows below give T cell receptor beta chains drawn from one sample of a study of cytomegalovirus exposure and HLA in healthy donors. TCRdb's copy holds only in-frame clones and misses some; the assay was immunoSEQ multiplex PCR. The data contain about 76,000 clones, about 66% of them singletons. The sequencing sample was made of PBMCs. The receptors shown here come from a man aged 55 to 70 in good health and CMV-seropositive. Each CDR3 is given with its conserved first and last residue. A D gene is named only where the DNA matches it firmly. Not all rows give a size; the values are once, few, many and, for expanded clones, a class.

size,V,J,D,DNA,CDR3
.,TRBV5-1,TRBJ2-7,TRBD2,TGCGCCAGCAGCTTGGCCTTTAGCGGGGGAGCTTTCTCCTACGAGCAGTACTTC,CASSLAFSGGAFSYEQYF
.,TRBV7-8,TRBJ2-7,.,TGTGCCAGCAGCTTAGCGCGCGGGGAGTATTACGAGCAGTACTTC,CASSLARGEYYEQYF
.,TRBV9,TRBJ2-1,.,TGTGCCAGCAGCCCCCGGTCTCGGGACAATGAGCAGTTCTTC,CASSPRSRDNEQFF
.,TRBV30,TRBJ1-5,.,TGTGCCTGGAGTACCCGGGGTGGCCAGCCCCAGCATTTT,CAWSTRGGQPQHF
.,TRBV11-3,TRBJ2-3,TRBD2,TGTGCCAGCAGCTCTAGCGGGGGCACAGATACGCAGTATTTT,CASSSSGGTDTQYF
.,TRBV6-5,TRBJ2-3,TRBD2,TGTGCCAGCAGTTGGGGACTAGGCACAGATACGCAGTATTTT,CASSWGLGTDTQYF
once,TRBV16,TRBJ1-2,.,TGTGCCAGCAGCCAATCGGCAATTGCTAACTATGGCTACACCTTC,CASSQSAIANYGYTF
.,TRBV6-5,TRBJ1-1,TRBD1,TGTGCCAGCAGTGACAGGGGACCAATTGAGGAAGCTTTCTTT,CASSDRGPIEEAFF
.,TRBV9,TRBJ1-3,.,TGTGCCAGCAGCGTAGTTCCAGGGGCGGGTGGAAACACCATATATTTT,CASSVVPGAGGNTIYF
once,TRBV4-1,TRBJ2-1,TRBD2,TGCGCCAGCAGCCAAGATCCATGGACTAGCGGGAGGGCCGTCAATGAGCAGTTCTTC,CASSQDPWTSGRAVNEQFF
.,TRBV6-1,TRBJ2-3,.,TGTGCCAGCAGTGAGCAGGGGCAAGGAGATACGCAGTATTTT,CASSEQGQGDTQYF